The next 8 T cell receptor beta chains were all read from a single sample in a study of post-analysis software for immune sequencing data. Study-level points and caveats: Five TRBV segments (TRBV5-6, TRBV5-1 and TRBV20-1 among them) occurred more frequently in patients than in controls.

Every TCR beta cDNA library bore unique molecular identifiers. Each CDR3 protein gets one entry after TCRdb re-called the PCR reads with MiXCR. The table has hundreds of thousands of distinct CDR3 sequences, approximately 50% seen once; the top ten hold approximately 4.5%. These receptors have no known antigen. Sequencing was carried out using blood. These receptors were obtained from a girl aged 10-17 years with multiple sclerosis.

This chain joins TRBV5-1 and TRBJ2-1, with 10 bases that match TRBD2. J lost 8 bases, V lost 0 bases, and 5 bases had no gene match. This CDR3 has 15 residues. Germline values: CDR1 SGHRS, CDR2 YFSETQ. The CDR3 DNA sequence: TGCGCCAGCAGCTTGGCTGTAGCGGGAGGATATGAGCAGTTCTTC. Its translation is CASSLAVAGGYEQFF.

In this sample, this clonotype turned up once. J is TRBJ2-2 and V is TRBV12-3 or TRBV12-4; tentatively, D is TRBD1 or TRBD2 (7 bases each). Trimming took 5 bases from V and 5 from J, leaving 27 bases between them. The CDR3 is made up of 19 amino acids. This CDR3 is CASSRPGGQRVGSTGELFF. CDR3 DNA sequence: TGTGCCAGCAGTCGCCCGGGGGGACAGCGGGTGGGCTCGACCGGGGAGCTGTTTTTT.

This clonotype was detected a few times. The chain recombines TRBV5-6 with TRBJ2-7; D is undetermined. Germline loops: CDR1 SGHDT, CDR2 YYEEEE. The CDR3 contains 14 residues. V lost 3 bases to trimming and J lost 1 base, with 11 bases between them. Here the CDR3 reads CASSYRRGSYEQYF. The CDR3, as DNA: TGTGCCAGCAGCTACCGACGTGGATCCTACGAGCAGTACTTC.

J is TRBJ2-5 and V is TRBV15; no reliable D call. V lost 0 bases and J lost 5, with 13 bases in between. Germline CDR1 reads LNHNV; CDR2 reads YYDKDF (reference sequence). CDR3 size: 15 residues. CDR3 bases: TGTGCCACCAGCAGAGAGTGGAGTCGGCAGGAGACCCAGTACTTC. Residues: CATSREWSRQETQYF.

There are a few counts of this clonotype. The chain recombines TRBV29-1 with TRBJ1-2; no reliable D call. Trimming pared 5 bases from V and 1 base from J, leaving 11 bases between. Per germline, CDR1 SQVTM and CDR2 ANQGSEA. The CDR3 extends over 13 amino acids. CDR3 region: CSVRNPNNYGYTF. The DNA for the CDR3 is TGCAGCGTTAGAAATCCGAATAACTATGGCTACACCTTC.

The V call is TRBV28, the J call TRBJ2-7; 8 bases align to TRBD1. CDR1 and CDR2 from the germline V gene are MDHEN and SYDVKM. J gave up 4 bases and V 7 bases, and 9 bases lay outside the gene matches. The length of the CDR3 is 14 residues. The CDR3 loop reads CASTLGGQGYEQYF. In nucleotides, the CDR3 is TGTGCCAGCACCCTGGGCGGACAGGGATACGAGCAGTACTTC.

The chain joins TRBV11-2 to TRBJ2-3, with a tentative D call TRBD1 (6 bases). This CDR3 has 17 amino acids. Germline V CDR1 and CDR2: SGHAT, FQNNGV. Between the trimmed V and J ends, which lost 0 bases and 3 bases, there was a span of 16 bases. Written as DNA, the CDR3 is TGTGCCAGCAGCTTAGATCTAAACAGGGTGTATACAGATACGCAGTATTTT. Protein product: CASSLDLNRVYTDTQYF.

This CDR3 is CASSEEATGYEKLFF. The CDR3 DNA reads TGTGCCAGCAGTGAAGAGGCAACAGGTTACGAAAAACTGTTTTTT. The rearrangement links TRBV2 to TRBJ1-4, with D possibly being TRBD1 (5 bases). The CDR3 covers 15 residues. V was shortened by 1 base and J by 8 bases, with 14 bases between the two germline ends. Germline V lookup: CDR1 SNHLY, CDR2 FYNNEI.